A selection of T cell receptor beta chains follows, all from one sample in a study of cytomegalovirus exposure and HLA in healthy donors. TCRdb's copy holds only in-frame clones and misses some; the assay was immunoSEQ multiplex PCR. The sample includes about 110,000 clones, around 84% of them seen just once. The sequencing input was PBMCs. The receptors were sampled from a woman in her twenties or thirties in good health and CMV-seronegative. CDR3s include the opening cysteine and the closing phenylalanine or tryptophan. The order of the fields is V gene, J gene, clone size, D gene, CDR3 DNA, CDR3 protein. The D gene is left open where the match is weak. Size values are once, few and many counts, or a class for expanded clones, and some rows have none.

V: TRBV29-1; J: TRBJ2-7; size: -; D: TRBD2; DNA: TGCAGCGTTGGGGGACTAATACCAAGTGGCGAGCAGTACTTC; CDR3: CSVGGLIPSGEQYF
V: TRBV2; J: TRBJ1-1; size: -; D: TRBD1; DNA: TGTGCCAGCAGGAGACAGGGACGGTACACTGAAGCTTTCTTT; CDR3: CASRRQGRYTEAFF
V: TRBV5-8; J: TRBJ2-3; size: -; D: TRBD2; DNA: TGTGCCAGCAGCTCCGGACTAGCGGGGATATTGACTAGCACAGATACGCAGTATTTT; CDR3: CASSSGLAGILTSTDTQYF
V: TRBV11-2; J: TRBJ2-7; size: -; D: -; DNA: TGTGCCAGCAGCTTAGATCTGGGCAGGGGTTACGAGCAGTACTTC; CDR3: CASSLDLGRGYEQYF
V: TRBV5-1; J: TRBJ1-1; size: -; D: TRBD1; DNA: TGCGCCAGCAGCCTCGGCGGACAGGACACTGAAGCTTTCTTT; CDR3: CASSLGGQDTEAFF
V: TRBV28; J: TRBJ2-7; size: -; D: -; DNA: TGTGCCAGCAGTCGAGACACTTACCCGCCCGAGCAGTACTTC; CDR3: CASSRDTYPPEQYF
V: TRBV7-2; J: TRBJ2-7; size: -; D: -; DNA: TGTGCCAGCAGCCCCGCGGTGCAGGGCTACGAGCAGTACTTC; CDR3: CASSPAVQGYEQYF
V: TRBV28; J: TRBJ2-7; size: -; D: -; DNA: TGTGCCAGCAGTCCCCGTTACGAGCAGTACTTC; CDR3: CASSPRYEQYF
V: TRBV6-1; J: TRBJ1-5; size: few; D: -; DNA: TGTGCCAGCAGTGAATATCGGGGAATAAGCAATCAGCCCCAGCATTTT; CDR3: CASSEYRGISNQPQHF
V: TRBV7-2; J: TRBJ2-1; size: few; D: TRBD2; DNA: TGTGCCAGCAGCAGAGTCGGACTAGCGGGAACGTACAATGAGCAGTTCTTC; CDR3: CASSRVGLAGTYNEQFF
V: TRBV28; J: TRBJ2-2; size: -; D: -; DNA: TGTGCCAGCAGGGCAGGGGGACTTAACACCGGGGAGCTGTTTTTT; CDR3: CASRAGGLNTGELFF
V: TRBV27; J: TRBJ2-7; size: -; D: -; DNA: TGTGCCAGCAGTATTGTGGCAGGGGATTTCTACGAGCAGTACTTC; CDR3: CASSIVAGDFYEQYF
V: TRBV7-8; J: TRBJ1-2; size: -; D: TRBD1; DNA: TGTGCCAGCAGCTTAGTGACCCTCCGGGACAGGTCCTACCGTGGCTACACCTTC; CDR3: CASSLVTLRDRSYRGYTF
V: TRBV6-5; J: TRBJ2-1; size: -; D: TRBD1; DNA: TGTGCCAGCAGAGAACAGGGGTTGGGGAATGAGCAGTTCTTC; CDR3: CASREQGLGNEQFF
V: TRBV2; J: TRBJ2-3; size: -; D: -; DNA: TGTGCCAGCAGTGTGGCTAGCGTTAGCACAGATACGCAGTATTTT; CDR3: CASSVASVSTDTQYF
V: TRBV15; J: TRBJ1-3; size: -; D: TRBD1; DNA: TGTGCCACCAGCAGAGCACAGGGGCCTGGAAACACCATATATTTT; CDR3: CATSRAQGPGNTIYF
V: TRBV10-3; J: TRBJ1-1; size: few; D: -; DNA: TGTGCCATCAGTCCGGGCCCCGTGAGGGACACTGAAGCTTTCTTT; CDR3: CAISPGPVRDTEAFF